Listed here are 15 T cell receptor beta chains from one sample, sequenced in a study of shared clonotypes between healthy human individuals. Assay: immunoSEQ multiplex PCR; the TCRdb copy retains only in-frame clones and omits some. The sample shows hundreds of thousands of clones, around four fifths of them seen only once. Sample: memory CD4+ T cells sorted from blood. Described subset: CD45RA-negative fraction. All receptors derive from a woman in her twenties or thirties in good health.

V gene TRBV7-2 combines with J gene TRBJ2-7, with D possibly matching TRBD2 (5 bases). V dropped 8 bases and J dropped 2 bases, with 13 bases sitting between them. The CDR3 extends over 13 amino acids. Per the germline V gene, CDR1 is SGHTA and CDR2 is FQGNSA. The CDR3 loop is CASGRTAAYEQYF. The CDR3 DNA follows: TGTGCCAGCGGTAGGACTGCCGCCTACGAGCAGTACTTC.

The chain combines TRBV7-9 with TRBJ1-1; no clear D gene. Germline V gene lookup returns CDR1 SEHNR and CDR2 FQNEAQ (reference sequence). This CDR3 has 12 residues. With 3 bases removed from V and 4 bases from J, the gap between germline ends came to 6 bases. In DNA form, the CDR3 reads TGTGCCAGCAGCTTTTCTGGCACTGAAGCTTTCTTT. Protein: CASSFSGTEAFF.

There are a few counts of this clone. Other DNA sequences in this specimen translate into the identical CDR3. The chain couples TRBV7-2 to TRBJ1-1; D gene uncertain. Germline loops: CDR1 SGHTA, CDR2 FQGNSA. The CDR3 totals 12 residues. The V and J ends lost 5 bases and 0 bases respectively, with 4 bases between them. In DNA form, the CDR3 reads TGTGCCAGCAGCCCTGTGAACACTGAAGCTTTCTTT. This encodes CASSPVNTEAFF.

The chain uses TRBV5-1 and TRBJ2-2, with D perhaps assigned TRBD1 or TRBD2 (5 bases each). V was shortened by 4 bases and J by 5 bases, with 21 bases between the two germline ends. This CDR3 is 17 amino acids long. CDR1 is SGHRS, CDR2 YFSETQ, per germline. Written as DNA, the CDR3 is TGCGCCAGCAGCAGGGACCAGTCGGGGCGGTTGACCGGGGAGCTGTTTTTT. This sequence encodes CASSRDQSGRLTGELFF. Complete variable domain (other parts from reference TRBV5-1 and TRBJ2-2): KAGVTQTPRYLIKTRGQQVTLSCSPISGHRSVSWYQQTPGQGLQFLFEYFSETQRNKGNFPGRFSGRQFSNSRSEMNVSTLELGDSALYLCASSRDQSGRLTGELFFGEGSRLTVL.

This chain links TRBV6-4 with TRBJ2-1; TRBD1 agrees at 10 bases. The germline CDR1 and CDR2 sequences are MRHNA and SNTAGT. The CDR3 runs to 18 residues. The junction had 12 bases not matched to a gene; V was cut back by 6 bases and J by 1 base. In nucleotides, the CDR3 is TGTGCCAGCAGCAGGGGCCTTGCGGGACAGGGGTCCTACAATGAGCAGTTCTTC. Protein: CASSRGLAGQGSYNEQFF.

Concerning this clone: The junction does not match germline at one end; this may be a read error. In DNA, the CDR3 is TGTGCCAGCAGTTTAGGGACGGGCCTTTATAATGAAAAACTGTTTTTT. Its translation: CASSLGTGLYNEKLFF. The J gene is TRBJ1-4, the V gene TRBV11-2; D possibly corresponds to TRBD1 (5 bases). The CDR3 has 16 residues. Germline CDR1 reads SGHAT; CDR2 reads FQNNGV.

Here the CDR3 reads CATRGLAYEQYF. CDR3 in DNA: TGTGCCACCAGGGGACTCGCCTACGAGCAGTACTTC. The V gene is TRBV6-1, the J gene TRBJ2-7; D possibly matches TRBD1 or TRBD2 (6 bases each). The CDR3 has 12 amino acids. Looked up from germline, CDR1 is MNHNS and CDR2 is SASEGT. Trimming took 10 bases from V and 2 from J, leaving 12 bases between them.

This clone was counted a few times. The chain combines TRBV27 with TRBJ2-4; D might be TRBD2 (5 bases). Trimming shortened V by 4 bases and J by 0 bases, and 16 bases separated the two germline ends. The CDR3 extends over 17 amino acids. Germline-derived CDR1 and CDR2 are MNHEY and SMNVEV (reference sequence). The CDR3 sequence: CASSSLLRGLAKNIQYF. CDR3 DNA: TGTGCCAGCAGTTCGCTACTCCGAGGGTTAGCCAAAAACATTCAGTACTTC.

The chain has TRBV2 and TRBJ1-1; the D gene is possibly TRBD1 (5 bases). CDR3 length: 15 residues. Germline loops: CDR1 SNHLY, CDR2 FYNNEI. V lost 5 bases and J lost 6, with 19 bases in between. The CDR3, as DNA: TGTGCCAGCAGTTCTCCCGGGGGGGTTTACGCTGAAGCTTTCTTT. Its translation: CASSSPGGVYAEAFF. Full variable domain (missing parts from reference TRBV2 and TRBJ1-1): EPEVTQTPSHQVTQMGQEVILRCVPISNHLYFYWYRQILGQKVEFLVSFYNNEISEKSEIFDDQFSVERPDGSNFTLKIRSTKLEDSAMYFCASSSPGGVYAEAFFGQGTRLTVV.

The chain uses TRBV5-1 and TRBJ1-1; no firm D call. Germline V gives CDR1 SGHRS, CDR2 YFSETQ. The CDR3 contains 12 residues. Between the trimmed V and J ends, which lost 4 bases and 8 bases, there was a span of 12 bases. The CDR3 coding sequence is TGCGCCAGCAGCCCTAGGCGGGGAGAAGCTTTCTTT. It specifies CASSPRRGEAFF. Supplemented by reference TRBV5-1 and TRBJ1-1, the full variable domain reads KAGVTQTPRYLIKTRGQQVTLSCSPISGHRSVSWYQQTPGQGLQFLFEYFSETQRNKGNFPGRFSGRQFSNSRSEMNVSTLELGDSALYLCASSPRRGEAFFGQGTRLTVV.

A few counts support this clone. This rearrangement joins TRBV5-1 to TRBJ1-1; TRBD1 matches 8 bases. V was pared by 6 bases and J by 1 base, with 5 bases of the junction left unmatched. CDR1 is SGHRS, CDR2 YFSETQ, per germline. CDR3 size: 14 residues. This CDR3 reads CASKPGQANTEAFF. The CDR3 DNA reads as TGCGCCAGCAAACCGGGACAGGCGAACACTGAAGCTTTCTTT.

CDR3 sequence: CASKTGTSGTYEQYF. The CDR3 nucleotides read TGTGCCAGCAAGACCGGGACTAGCGGTACCTACGAGCAGTACTTC. The chain couples TRBV2 to TRBJ2-7, with 11 bases lining up with TRBD2. CDR1 is SNHLY and CDR2 is FYNNEI in the germline V gene. The CDR3 extends over 15 amino acids. The junction had 7 bases not matched to a gene; V was cut back by 7 bases and J by 2 bases.

Details on this clone: A much larger clone lies one base from this, so it may be a read error. Other DNA sequences in the sample encode the same CDR3. The CDR3 DNA reads TGTGCCAGCAGTCAGGGAGAGACCCAGTACTTC. Its translation: CASSQGETQYF. The V call is TRBV7-2, the J call TRBJ2-5, with a possible D match to TRBD1 (5 bases). The V gene's germline CDR1 is SGHTA and CDR2 FQGNSA. The CDR3 is 11 residues long. V lost 6 bases to trimming and J lost 4 bases, with 6 bases between them.

This sequence joins TRBV14 and TRBJ2-3, with D unclear. The V gene lost 1 base and the J gene lost 10 bases, with 9 bases spanning the gap. The CDR3 is made up of 12 amino acids. Germline assignment: CDR1 SGHDN and CDR2 FVKESK. Written as DNA, the CDR3 is TGTGCCAGCAGCCAAGTTGAGGCAGCGCAGTATTTT. As protein: CASSQVEAAQYF.

This chain connects TRBV5-1 to TRBJ2-5; D is possibly TRBD1 or TRBD2 (5 bases each). This CDR3 has 14 amino acids. The germline gives CDR1 SGHRS, CDR2 YFSETQ. Trimming cost V 0 bases and J 1 base, with 7 bases left between them. In nucleotides, the CDR3 is TGCGCCAGCAGCTTGGAGGGGACCCAAGAGACCCAGTACTTC. Its protein product is CASSLEGTQETQYF. Combining the CDR3 with reference TRBV5-1 and TRBJ2-5 gives the whole variable domain KAGVTQTPRYLIKTRGQQVTLSCSPISGHRSVSWYQQTPGQGLQFLFEYFSETQRNKGNFPGRFSGRQFSNSRSEMNVSTLELGDSALYLCASSLEGTQETQYFGPGTRLLVL.